This TCR beta chain was sequenced during a study of cytomegalovirus exposure and HLA in healthy donors. 13 Jbeta primers and 60 Vbeta primers were used for the PCR. Clones were sequenced by immunoSEQ multiplex PCR, and TCRdb holds only the in-frame ones, with some missing. The table includes 60,000 to 70,000 clones, around 68% detected once. Germline V gene sequence: CDR1 SNHLY, CDR2 FYNNEI. Trimming cost V 5 bases and J 3 bases, with 11 bases left between them. This CDR3 has 14 residues. Study-wide results and caveats: An ancestry cluster, one associated with Asian ancestry, reportedly showed fewer N-insertions than the 666-donor mean in a later analysis. Reports indicate that TCR beta sequences accurately predicted the HLA-A and HLA-B alleles of most subjects. Owing to their indistinguishability, certain V segments, notably TRBV6-2 and TRBV6-3, were excluded. The authors later linked a missense DCLRE1C variant to TCR beta V- and J-gene trimming.

Concerning this clone itself: Its antigen is not known.

The receptor comes from a young woman in good health and CMV-seronegative. The sequenced material came from PBMCs. The rearrangement uses TRBV2 and TRBJ2-1, with D unclear. For the CDR3, the DNA is TGTGCCAGCAGTCACCTGGTCAGCTACAATGAGCAGTTCTTC. Amino acids: CASSHLVSYNEQFF.